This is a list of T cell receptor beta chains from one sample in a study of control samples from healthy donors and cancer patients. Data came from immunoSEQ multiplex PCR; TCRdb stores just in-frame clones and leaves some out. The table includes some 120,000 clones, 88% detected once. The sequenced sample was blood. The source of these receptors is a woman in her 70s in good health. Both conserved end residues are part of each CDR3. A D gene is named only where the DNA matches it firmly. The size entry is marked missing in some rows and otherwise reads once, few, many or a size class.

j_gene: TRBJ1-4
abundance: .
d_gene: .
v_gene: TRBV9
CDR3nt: TGTGCCAGCAGCGTAGGACCGGAATTGGGGGAAAAACTGTTTTTT
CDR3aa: CASSVGPELGEKLFF

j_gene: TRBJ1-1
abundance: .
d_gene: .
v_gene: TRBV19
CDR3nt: TGTGCCAGTAGTGTGACCGTAATGAACACTGAAGCTTTCTTT
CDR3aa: CASSVTVMNTEAFF

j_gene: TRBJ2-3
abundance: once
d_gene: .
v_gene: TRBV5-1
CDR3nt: TGCGCCAGCAGCTCAGCCTCCACAGATACGCAGTATTTT
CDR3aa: CASSSASTDTQYF

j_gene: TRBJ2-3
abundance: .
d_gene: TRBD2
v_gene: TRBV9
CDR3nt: TGTGCCAGCAGCGTATCTAGCGGGACCAGCACAGATACGCAGTATTTT
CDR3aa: CASSVSSGTSTDTQYF

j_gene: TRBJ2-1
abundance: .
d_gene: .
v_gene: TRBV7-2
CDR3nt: TGTGCCAGCAGCCCCCGAAGGTACGAGCAGTTCTTC
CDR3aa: CASSPRRYEQFF

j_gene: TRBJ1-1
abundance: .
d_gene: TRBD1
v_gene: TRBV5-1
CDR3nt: TGCGCCAGCAGCGGACAGGGGGCGCACACTGAAGCTTTCTTT
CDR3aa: CASSGQGAHTEAFF

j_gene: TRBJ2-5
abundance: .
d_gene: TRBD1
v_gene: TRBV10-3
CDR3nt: TGTGCCAGCCTAGGGGAGATCGACAGGGGTCAAGAGACCCAGTACTTC
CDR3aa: CASLGEIDRGQETQYF

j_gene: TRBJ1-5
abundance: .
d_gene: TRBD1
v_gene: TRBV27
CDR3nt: TGTGCCAGCCAAAGGGACAGAGATAGCAATCAGCCCCAGCATTTT
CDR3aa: CASQRDRDSNQPQHF

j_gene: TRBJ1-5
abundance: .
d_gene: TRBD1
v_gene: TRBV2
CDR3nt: TGTGCCAGCAGTGGAAGGACAGGGTCCCAGCCCCAGCATTTT
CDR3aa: CASSGRTGSQPQHF

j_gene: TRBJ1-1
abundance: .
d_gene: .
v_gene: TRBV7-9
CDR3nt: TGTGCCAGCAGCCCCCCCGGCCGTGCCACTGAAGCTTTCTTT
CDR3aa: CASSPPGRATEAFF

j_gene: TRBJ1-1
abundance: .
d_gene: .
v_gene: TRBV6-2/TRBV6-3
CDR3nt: TGTGCCAGCAGTTATGAGTCCCCTCTCACCTCTGAAGCTTTCTTT
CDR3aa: CASSYESPLTSEAFF

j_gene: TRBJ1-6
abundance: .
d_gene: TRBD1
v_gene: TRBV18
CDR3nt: TGTGCCAGCTCACCACGGGACAGGACTACGGGGAGTTCACCCCTCCACTTT
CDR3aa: CASSPRDRTTGSSPLHF

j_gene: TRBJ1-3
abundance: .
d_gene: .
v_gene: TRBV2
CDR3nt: TGTGCCAGCACCCTCCAGGCCACCATATATTTT
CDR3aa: CASTLQATIYF

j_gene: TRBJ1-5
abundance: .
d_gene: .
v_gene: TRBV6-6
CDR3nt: TGTGCCAGCAGTTCTAGGGGGAACAATCAGCCCCAGCATTTT
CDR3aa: CASSSRGNNQPQHF

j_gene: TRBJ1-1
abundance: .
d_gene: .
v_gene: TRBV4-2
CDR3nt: TGTGCCAGCAGCCCACGGGACGGCCAGAGCACTGAAGCTTTCTTT
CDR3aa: CASSPRDGQSTEAFF

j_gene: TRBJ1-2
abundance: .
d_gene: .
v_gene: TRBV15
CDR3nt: TGTGCCACCAGCAGAGATCGTAATTTGGGGCAGGACTATGGCTACACCTTC
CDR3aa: CATSRDRNLGQDYGYTF

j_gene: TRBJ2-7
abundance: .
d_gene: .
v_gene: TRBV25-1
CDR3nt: TGTGCCAGCAGGGAACAGGCCTCCTACGAGCAGTACTTC
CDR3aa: CASREQASYEQYF

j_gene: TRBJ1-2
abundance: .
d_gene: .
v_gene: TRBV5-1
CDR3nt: TGCGCCAGCAGCTTTGTACCGCCAACTGGGGGCTACACCTTC
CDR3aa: CASSFVPPTGGYTF

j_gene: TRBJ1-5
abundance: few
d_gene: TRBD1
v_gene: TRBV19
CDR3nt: TGTGCCAGTACTACTGGGGTCGGACAGGGGGCCGGGCAGCCCCAGCATTTT
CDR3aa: CASTTGVGQGAGQPQHF

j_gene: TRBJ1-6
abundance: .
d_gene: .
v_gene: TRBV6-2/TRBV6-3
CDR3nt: TGTGCCAGCAGTTCTGGTCGGCTCCGAGAATATAATTCACCCCTCCACTTT
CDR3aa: CASSSGRLREYNSPLHF

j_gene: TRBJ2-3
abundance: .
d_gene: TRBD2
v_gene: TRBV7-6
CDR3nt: TGTGCCAGCAGCCACCGACTAGCGGGGGGGTTAGATACGCAGTATTTT
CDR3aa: CASSHRLAGGLDTQYF

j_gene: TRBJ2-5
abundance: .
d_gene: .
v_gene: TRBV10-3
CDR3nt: TGTGCCATCAGTGAGCTGGGGAGGGAGACCCAGTACTTC
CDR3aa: CAISELGRETQYF

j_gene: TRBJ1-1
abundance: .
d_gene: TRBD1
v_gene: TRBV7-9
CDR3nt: TGTGCCAGCAGCTTCCGACAGGGTTACAGCACTGAAGCTTTCTTT
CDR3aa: CASSFRQGYSTEAFF

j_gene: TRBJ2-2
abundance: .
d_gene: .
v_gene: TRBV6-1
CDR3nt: TGTGCCAGCAGTGAAGCGCTTCTGAGGCTAACCACCGGGGAGCTGTTTTTT
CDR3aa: CASSEALLRLTTGELFF

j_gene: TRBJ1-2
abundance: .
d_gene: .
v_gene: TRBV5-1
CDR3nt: TGCGCCAGCAGCCTAGACCGGGGTATCGGTGGCTACACCTTC
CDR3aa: CASSLDRGIGGYTF

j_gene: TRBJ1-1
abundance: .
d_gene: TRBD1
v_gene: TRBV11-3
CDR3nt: TGTGCCAGCAGCACAGGGGTCGAGACTGAAGCTTTCTTT
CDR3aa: CASSTGVETEAFF

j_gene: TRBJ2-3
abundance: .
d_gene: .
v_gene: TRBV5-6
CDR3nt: TGTGCCAGCAGCTTGAGGATAGATTCTAGCGAGGATGATACGCAGTATTTT
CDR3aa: CASSLRIDSSEDDTQYF

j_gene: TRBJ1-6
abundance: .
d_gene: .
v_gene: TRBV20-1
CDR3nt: TGCAGTGCTAGTCTGGCGGATGCTTATAATTCACCCCTCCACTTT
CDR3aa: CSASLADAYNSPLHF

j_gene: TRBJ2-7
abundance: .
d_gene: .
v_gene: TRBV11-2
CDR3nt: TGTGCCAGCAGCTTGGAAGGCAAGCAGTACTTC
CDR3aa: CASSLEGKQYF

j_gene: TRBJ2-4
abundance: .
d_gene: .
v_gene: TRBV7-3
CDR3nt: TGTGCCAGCAGCTTAGAGGGGTCCGCCAAAAACATTCAGTACTTC
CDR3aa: CASSLEGSAKNIQYF

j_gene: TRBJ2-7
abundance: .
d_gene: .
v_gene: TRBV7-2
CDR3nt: TGTGCCAGCAGCTTAGGGGGCACCCGGACCTACGAGCAGTACTTC
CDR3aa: CASSLGGTRTYEQYF

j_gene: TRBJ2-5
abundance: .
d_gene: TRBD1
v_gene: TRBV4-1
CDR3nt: TGCGCCAGCAGCCGTATGGGACAGGGAAAAGAGACCCAGTACTTC
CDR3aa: CASSRMGQGKETQYF

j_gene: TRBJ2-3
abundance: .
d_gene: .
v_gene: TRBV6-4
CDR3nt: TGTGCCAGCAGTGACGGCGGAAACACAGATACGCAGTATTTT
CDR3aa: CASSDGGNTDTQYF

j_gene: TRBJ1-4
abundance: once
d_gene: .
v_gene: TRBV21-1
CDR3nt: TGTGCCAGCAGCAAAGGCGGGACCCATAATGAAAAACTGTTTTTT
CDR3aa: CASSKGGTHNEKLFF

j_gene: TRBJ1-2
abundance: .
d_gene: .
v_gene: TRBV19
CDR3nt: TGTGCCAGTAGTCGACAGGCGTATGGCTACACCTTC
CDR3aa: CASSRQAYGYTF

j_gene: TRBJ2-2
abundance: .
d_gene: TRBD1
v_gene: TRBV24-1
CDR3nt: TGTGCCAACCTACAGGGGGCCCCTGAACACCGGGGAGCTGTTTTT
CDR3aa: CANLQGAPEHRGAVF

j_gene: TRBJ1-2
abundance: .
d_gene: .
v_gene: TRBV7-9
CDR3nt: TGTGCCAGCAGCTTAGAAAGACAGAGTCGGGGCTACACCTTC
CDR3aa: CASSLERQSRGYTF

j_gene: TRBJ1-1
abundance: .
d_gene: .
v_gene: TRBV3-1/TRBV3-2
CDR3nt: TGTGCCAGCAGCCAACCAGGGAAAAACACTGAAGCTTTCTTT
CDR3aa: CASSQPGKNTEAFF

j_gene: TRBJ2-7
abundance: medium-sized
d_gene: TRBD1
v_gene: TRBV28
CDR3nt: TGTGCCAGCAGAGACCCGGACAGGCCCTCCTACGAGCAGTACTTC
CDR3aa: CASRDPDRPSYEQYF

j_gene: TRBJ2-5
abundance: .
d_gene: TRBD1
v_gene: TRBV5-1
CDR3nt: TGCGCCAGCAGCTCTACAGGGGCGAGACAAGAGACCCAGTACTTC
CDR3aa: CASSSTGARQETQYF

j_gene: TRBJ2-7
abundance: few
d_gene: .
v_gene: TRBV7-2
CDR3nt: TGTGCCAGCAGCTTATTGCCTACGGAGCAGTACTTC
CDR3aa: CASSLLPTEQYF

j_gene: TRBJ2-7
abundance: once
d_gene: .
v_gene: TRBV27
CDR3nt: TGTGCCAGCAGTTCAGGGCGAACGGCCACTCCCTACGAGCAGTACTTC
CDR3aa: CASSSGRTATPYEQYF

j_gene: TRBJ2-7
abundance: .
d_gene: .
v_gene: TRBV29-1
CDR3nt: TGCAGCGTTGAGGAGGCAGGTACCTACGAGCAGTACTTC
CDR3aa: CSVEEAGTYEQYF

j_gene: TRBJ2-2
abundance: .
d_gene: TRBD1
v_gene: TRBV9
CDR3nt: TGTGCCAGCAGCGTATTGTGGACAGGGCGTGCGGGGGAGCTGTTTTTT
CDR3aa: CASSVLWTGRAGELFF

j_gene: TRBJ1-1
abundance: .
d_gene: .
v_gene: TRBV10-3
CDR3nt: TGTGCCATCAGTCGGGGGGCTGAGAACACTGAAGCTTTCTTT
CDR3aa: CAISRGAENTEAFF

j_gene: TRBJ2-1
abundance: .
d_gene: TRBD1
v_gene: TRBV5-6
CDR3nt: TGTGCCAGCAGACACCGGGACAGGGTTGTCAATGAGCAGTTCTTC
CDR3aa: CASRHRDRVVNEQFF

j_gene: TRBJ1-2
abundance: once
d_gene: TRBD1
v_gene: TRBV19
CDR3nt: TGTGCCAGTAGTACACAGGGGTTTGGAGGCTACACCTTC
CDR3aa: CASSTQGFGGYTF